This TCR beta chain stems from a study of blood T cell repertoires in COVID-19. The overall study: The samples span acute and convalescent COVID-19 from the United States, Italy and Spain.

The CDR3 is 15 amino acids. V shed 2 bases and J shed 1 base, with 10 bases lying between them. The germline V gene encodes CDR1 MDHEN and CDR2 SYDVKM. This table comes from immunoSEQ multiplex PCR, and its TCRdb copy is limited to in-frame clones, with some not included. The table lists over 350,000 clones, about 89% of them singletons. Input material: peripheral blood. The rearrangement joins TRBV28 to TRBJ2-3; possibly TRBD1 for D (6 bases). The clonotype was recovered from a woman aged 30 to 39 with acute or convalescent COVID-19. CDR3: CASSLEGVGTDTQYF. The CDR3 DNA sequence: TGTGCCAGCAGTTTAGAGGGGGTTGGCACAGATACGCAGTATTTT. The full variable domain, completed using reference TRBV28 and TRBJ2-3, is DVKVTQSSRYLVKRTGEKVFLECVQDMDHENMFWYRQDPGLGLRLIYFSYDVKMKEKGDIPEGYSVSREKKERFSLILESASTNQTSMYLCASSLEGVGTDTQYFGPGTRLTVL.